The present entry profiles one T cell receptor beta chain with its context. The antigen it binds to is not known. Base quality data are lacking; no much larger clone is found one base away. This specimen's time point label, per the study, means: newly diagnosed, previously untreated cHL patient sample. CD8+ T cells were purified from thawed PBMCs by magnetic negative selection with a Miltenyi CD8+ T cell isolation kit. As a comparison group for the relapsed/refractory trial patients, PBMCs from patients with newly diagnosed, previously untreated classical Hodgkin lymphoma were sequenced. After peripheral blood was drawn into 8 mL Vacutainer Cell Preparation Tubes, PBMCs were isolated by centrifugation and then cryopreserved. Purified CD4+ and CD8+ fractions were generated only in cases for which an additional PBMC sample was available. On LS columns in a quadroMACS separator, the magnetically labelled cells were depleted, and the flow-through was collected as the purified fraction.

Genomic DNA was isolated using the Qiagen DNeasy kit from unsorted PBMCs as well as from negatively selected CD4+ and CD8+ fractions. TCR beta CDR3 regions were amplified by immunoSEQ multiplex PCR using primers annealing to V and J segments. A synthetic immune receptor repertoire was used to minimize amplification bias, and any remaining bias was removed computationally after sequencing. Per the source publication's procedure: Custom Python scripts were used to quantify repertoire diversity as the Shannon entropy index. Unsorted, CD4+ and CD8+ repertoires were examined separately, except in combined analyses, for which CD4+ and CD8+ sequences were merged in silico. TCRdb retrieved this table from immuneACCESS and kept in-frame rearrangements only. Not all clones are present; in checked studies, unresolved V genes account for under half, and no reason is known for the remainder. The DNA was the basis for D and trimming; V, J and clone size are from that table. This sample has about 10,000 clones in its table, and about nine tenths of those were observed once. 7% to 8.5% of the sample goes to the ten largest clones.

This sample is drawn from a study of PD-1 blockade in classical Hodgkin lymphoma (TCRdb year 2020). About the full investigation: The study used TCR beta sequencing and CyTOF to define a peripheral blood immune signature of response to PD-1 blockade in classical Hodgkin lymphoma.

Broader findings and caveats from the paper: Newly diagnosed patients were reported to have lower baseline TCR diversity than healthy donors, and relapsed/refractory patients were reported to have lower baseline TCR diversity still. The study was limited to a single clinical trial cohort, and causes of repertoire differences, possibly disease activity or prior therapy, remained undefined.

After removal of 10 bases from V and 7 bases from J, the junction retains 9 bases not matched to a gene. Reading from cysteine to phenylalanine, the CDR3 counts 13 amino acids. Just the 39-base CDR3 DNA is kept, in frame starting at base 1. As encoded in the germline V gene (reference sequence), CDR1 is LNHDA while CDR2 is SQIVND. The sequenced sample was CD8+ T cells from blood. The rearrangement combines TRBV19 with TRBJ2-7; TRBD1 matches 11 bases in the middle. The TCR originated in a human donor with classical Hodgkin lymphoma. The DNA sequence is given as TGTGCCACCCGCCGGGACAGGGGGGAAGAGCAGTACTTC. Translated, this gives CATRRDRGEEQYF.